This TCR beta chain came from a study of vaccination effects on CD4 cells after COVID-19. Findings and limits, study-wide: Clonal contraction was marked in infection- and vaccine-induced clones late after vaccination.

Cultured cells yielded isolated CD4+ T cells after approximately nine days. At days 3 and 7, half of the medium was exchanged for IL-2 medium. V gave up 0 bases and J gave up 1 base, with 4 bases separating them. Germline V gives CDR1 SGDLS, CDR2 YYNGEE. This CDR3 has 13 amino acids. The table came from immunoSEQ multiplex PCR; TCRdb's copy has only in-frame clones and leaves some out. The repertoire holds over 45,000 clones, with more than 60% as singletons. On this clone: Its target is unknown. The sample has other DNA sequences that encode this CDR3 too.

The source of this sequence is a human donor who received a COVID-19 vaccine. This chain joins TRBV9 and TRBJ1-2, with no clear D. This specimen was CD4+ T cells from PBMCs cultured without peptide, taken before COVID-19 vaccination. CDR3 coding DNA: TGTGCCAGCAGCGTAGACGGTAACTATGGCTACACCTTC. Its translation: CASSVDGNYGYTF.